This T cell receptor beta chain was captured by sequencing in a study of blood T cell repertoires in COVID-19. About the research overall: Researchers got acute and convalescent COVID-19 samples from the United States, Italy and Spain. The analysed material was cDNA or gDNA that came from T cells, B-cell-depleted T cells, or PBMCs.

Using immunoSEQ multiplex PCR, the repertoire was profiled, and TCRdb retains in-frame clones only, with some absent. The sample lists 200,000 to 250,000 clones, approximately 90% occurring once. The CDR3 contains 15 residues. Germline CDR1 is SGHTA and CDR2 is FQGTGA. Trimming took off 1 base at V and 10 bases at J, with 17 bases between the two ends. The sequenced material came from peripheral blood. The chain couples TRBV7-3 to TRBJ2-1, with D possibly TRBD1 on 5 matching bases. This receptor was obtained from a man in his thirties or forties with COVID-19, enrolled during active disease. CDR3 loop: CASSLISAGRSEQFF. The CDR3 nucleotides read TGTGCCAGCAGCTTAATAAGTGCAGGGCGGAGCGAGCAGTTCTTC.